The clone carrying this T cell receptor (beta chain) was counted once. Its target is unknown. This entry is derived from a study of shared clonotypes between healthy human individuals. The study's findings and limits: Rarefaction curves obtained for sorted subsets showed sequencing incomplete despite large depth. Naive subsets tended to show greater estimated richness than memory subsets.

Repertoires were generated with immunoSEQ multiplex PCR, while TCRdb's copy carries only in-frame clones and drops some. The data show approximately 1.5 million clones, with about 98.5% seen just once and 0.3% to 0.45% held by the top ten. Input material: naive CD4+ T cells sorted from blood. The sample's subset: CD45RA+ positively selected. The receptor's source is a man under 40 in good health.

The CDR3 region has the DNA TGCAGCGTTGTCGGGCAGGGGGCCGATGAGCAGTTCTTC. This translates into CSVVGQGADEQFF. This rearrangement joins TRBV29-1 to TRBJ2-1; 8 positions match TRBD1. CDR1 and CDR2 (germline): SQVTM, ANQGSEA. The ends lost 4 bases at V and 8 bases at J; junction bases unmatched: 7. CDR3 length: 13 residues.